This T cell receptor (beta chain) originates from a study of graft-versus-host responses after intestinal transplantation. On the study more broadly: Transplant recipients had multivisceral, liver-intestinal, or isolated intestinal grafts. Recipients across the board were started on anti-thymocyte globulin induction, then kept on tacrolimus and steroids for approximately three years.

A word on this clone: As yet, its antigen is unknown.

Clones were read by immunoSEQ multiplex PCR, and TCRdb kept only the in-frame ones, dropping some. The data contain about 45,000 clones, more than 85% of them singletons. General study results and limits: Across patients carrying graft-donor T cell macrochimerism, allografts held high graft-versus-host to host-versus-graft clonal ratios.

Germline assignment: CDR1 SQVTM and CDR2 ANQGSEA. There are 14 residues in the CDR3. V dropped 4 bases and J dropped 3; count of bases not matched to a gene: 6. Sequenced here: PBMCs, sampled 524 days after transplant. The V call is TRBV29-1, the J call TRBJ2-1; 7 nucleotides align to TRBD2. This sequence was found in a human patient who received an intestinal transplant, so some T cells may come from the graft donor. As DNA, the CDR3 is TGCAGCGTTGGACCCCCGGGAGGCTACAATGAGCAGTTCTTC. As protein: CSVGPPGGYNEQFF.